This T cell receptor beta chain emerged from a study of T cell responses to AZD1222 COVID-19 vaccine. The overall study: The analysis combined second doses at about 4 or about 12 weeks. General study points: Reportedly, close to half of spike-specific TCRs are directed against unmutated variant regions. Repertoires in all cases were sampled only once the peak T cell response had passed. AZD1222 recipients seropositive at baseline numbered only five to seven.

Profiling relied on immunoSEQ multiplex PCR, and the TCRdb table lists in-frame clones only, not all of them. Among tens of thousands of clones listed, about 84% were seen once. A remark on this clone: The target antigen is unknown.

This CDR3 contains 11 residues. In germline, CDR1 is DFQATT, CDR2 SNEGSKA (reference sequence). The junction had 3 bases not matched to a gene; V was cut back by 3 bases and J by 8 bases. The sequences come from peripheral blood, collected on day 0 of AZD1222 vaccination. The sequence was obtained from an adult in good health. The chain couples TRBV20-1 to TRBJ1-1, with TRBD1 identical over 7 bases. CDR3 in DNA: TGCAGTGCTAGGGGGACAGACGAAGCTTTCTTT. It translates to CSARGTDEAFF.